The following is a T cell receptor (beta chain) sequence with its context. Its antigen is not identified. These data belong to a study of T cell repertoires in cytomegalovirus infection. Study context: Peptides in the study included HLA-C-restricted and HLA-B-restricted CMV epitopes.

TCRdb analysed the reads with MiXCR anew, one entry per CDR3 protein. This sample carries about 700,000 distinct CDR3 sequences, roughly 30% of them seen once, and the ten largest clones take roughly 18%. The CDR3 runs 15 residues. The V end was cut by 0 bases, the J end by 5 bases, with 11 bases between. Germline CDR1 and CDR2: MNHEY and SMNVEV (reference sequence). The study's findings and limits: Summed frequency of public TCR beta families distinguished CMV carriers with the relevant HLA. Predominance within the ex vivo response was attributable to HLA-C-restricted CMV-specific TCR beta clonotypes.

V gene TRBV27 combines with J gene TRBJ2-1; D is uncertain. The source of this sequence is a human donor in good health (CMV status not recorded). Some clones in this sample may be carry-over from other donors' samples. The source material was cultured PBMCs, sampled from culture after CMV antigen stimulation. In nucleotides, the CDR3 is TGTGCCAGCAGTTTATCGTATCCTGGCCACAATGAGCAGTTCTTC. Translating gives CASSLSYPGHNEQFF.